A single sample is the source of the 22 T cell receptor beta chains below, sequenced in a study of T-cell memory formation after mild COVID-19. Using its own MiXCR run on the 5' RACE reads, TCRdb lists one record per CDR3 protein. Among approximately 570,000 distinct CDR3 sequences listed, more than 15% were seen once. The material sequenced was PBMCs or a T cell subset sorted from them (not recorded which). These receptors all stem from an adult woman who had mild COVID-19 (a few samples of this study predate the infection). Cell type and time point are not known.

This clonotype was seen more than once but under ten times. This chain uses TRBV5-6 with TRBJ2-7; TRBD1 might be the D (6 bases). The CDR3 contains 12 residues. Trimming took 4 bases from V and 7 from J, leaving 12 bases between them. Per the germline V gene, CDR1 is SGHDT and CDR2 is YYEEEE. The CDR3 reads CASSMTGYEQYF. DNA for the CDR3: TGTGCCAGCAGCATGACAGGTTATGAGCAGTACTTC.

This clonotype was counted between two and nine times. The CDR3 coding sequence is TGTGCCAGCAGCTTCGGTCCGGGACACTTAATGGGGAATGAGCAGTTCTTC. Translating it yields CASSFGPGHLMGNEQFF. V usage is TRBV7-9 and J usage is TRBJ2-1; D is perhaps TRBD1 (6 bases). The CDR3 extends over 17 amino acids. Germline CDR1 SEHNR, CDR2 FQNEAQ (reference sequence). Trimming cost V 3 bases and J 7 bases, with 22 bases left between them.

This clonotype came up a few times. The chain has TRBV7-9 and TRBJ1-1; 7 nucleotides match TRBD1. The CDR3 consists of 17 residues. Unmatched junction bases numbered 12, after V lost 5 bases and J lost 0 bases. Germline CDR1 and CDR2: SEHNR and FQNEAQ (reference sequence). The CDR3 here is CASSRGQNRNLNTEAFF. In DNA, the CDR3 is TGTGCCAGCAGCCGGGGACAGAACAGAAACCTGAACACTGAAGCTTTCTTT. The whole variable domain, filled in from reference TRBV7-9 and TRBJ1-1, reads DTGVSQNPRHKITKRGQNVTFRCDPISEHNRLYWYRQTLGQGPEFLTYFQNEAQLEKSRLLSDRFSAERPKGSFSTLEIQRTEQGDSAMYLCASSRGQNRNLNTEAFFGQGTRLTVV.

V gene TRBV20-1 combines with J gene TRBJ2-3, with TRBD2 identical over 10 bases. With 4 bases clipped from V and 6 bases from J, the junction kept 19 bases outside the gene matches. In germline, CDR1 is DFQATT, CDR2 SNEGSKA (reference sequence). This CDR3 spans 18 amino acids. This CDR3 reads CSANDVGSGGLRRDTQYF. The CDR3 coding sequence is TGCAGTGCTAATGACGTGGGTAGCGGGGGGCTGAGACGGGATACGCAGTATTTT.

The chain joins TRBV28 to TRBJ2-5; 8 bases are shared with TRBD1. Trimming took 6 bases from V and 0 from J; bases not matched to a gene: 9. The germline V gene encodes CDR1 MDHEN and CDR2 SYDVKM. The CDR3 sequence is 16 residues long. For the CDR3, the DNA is TGTGCCAGCAGGAGTTCCGGGACAGGAGACCAAGAGACCCAGTACTTC. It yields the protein CASRSSGTGDQETQYF.

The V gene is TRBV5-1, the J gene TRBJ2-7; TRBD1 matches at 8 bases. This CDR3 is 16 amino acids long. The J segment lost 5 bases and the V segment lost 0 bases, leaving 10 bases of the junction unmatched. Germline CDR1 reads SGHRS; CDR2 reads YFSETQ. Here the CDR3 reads CASSLGRGLIGDEQYF. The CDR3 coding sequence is TGCGCCAGCAGCTTGGGCAGGGGGCTTATAGGCGACGAGCAGTACTTC.

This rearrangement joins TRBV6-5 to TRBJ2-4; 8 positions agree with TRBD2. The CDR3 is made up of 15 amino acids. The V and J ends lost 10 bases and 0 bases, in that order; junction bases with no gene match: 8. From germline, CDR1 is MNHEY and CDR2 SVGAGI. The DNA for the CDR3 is TGTGCCACCACACCGGGAGGGGTAGCCAAAAACATTCAGTACTTC. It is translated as CATTPGGVAKNIQYF.

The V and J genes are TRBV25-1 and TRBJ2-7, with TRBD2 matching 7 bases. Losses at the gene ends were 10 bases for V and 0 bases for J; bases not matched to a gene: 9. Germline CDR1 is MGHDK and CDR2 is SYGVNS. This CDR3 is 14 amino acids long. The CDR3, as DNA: TGTGCCACCCGAACTAGCGCGAGCTCCTACGAGCAGTACTTC. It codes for CATRTSASSYEQYF.

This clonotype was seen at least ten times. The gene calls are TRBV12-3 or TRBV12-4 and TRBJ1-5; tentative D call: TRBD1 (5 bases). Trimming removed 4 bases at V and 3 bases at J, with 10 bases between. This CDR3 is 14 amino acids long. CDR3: CASSSDGHNQPQHF. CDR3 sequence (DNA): TGTGCCAGCAGTTCCGACGGACACAATCAGCCCCAGCATTTT.

The CDR3 nucleotides read TGTGCCAGCAGCCTCGGGGACGGTAGCACAGATACGCAGTATTTT. Amino acid sequence: CASSLGDGSTDTQYF. The gene calls are TRBV7-8 and TRBJ2-3; either TRBD1 or TRBD2 may supply D (5 bases each). This CDR3 comprises 15 residues. Trimming took 5 bases from V and 0 from J, leaving 12 bases between them. CDR1 is SGHVS and CDR2 is FQNEAQ in the germline V gene.

CDR3 nucleotides: TGCAGTGCTGTGGGCCTCCAGCTCACCGCCTACGAGCAGTACTTC. Protein sequence: CSAVGLQLTAYEQYF. The V gene is TRBV20-1, the J gene TRBJ2-7; D unresolved. Germline V gene lookup returns CDR1 DFQATT and CDR2 SNEGSKA (reference sequence). This CDR3 contains 15 residues. V dropped 5 bases and J dropped 2 bases, with 19 bases sitting between them.

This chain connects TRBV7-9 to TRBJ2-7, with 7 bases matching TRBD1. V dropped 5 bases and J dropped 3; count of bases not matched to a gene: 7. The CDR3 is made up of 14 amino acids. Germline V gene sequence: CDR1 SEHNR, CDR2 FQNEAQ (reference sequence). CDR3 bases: TGTGCCAGCAGCGACGGGACAGCAGGCTACGAGCAGTACTTC. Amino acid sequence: CASSDGTAGYEQYF.

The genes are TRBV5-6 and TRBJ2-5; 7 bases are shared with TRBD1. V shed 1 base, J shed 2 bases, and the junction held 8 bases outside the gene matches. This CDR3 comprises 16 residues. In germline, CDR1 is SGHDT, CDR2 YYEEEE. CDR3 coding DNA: TGTGCCAGCAGCTTGTGGGTAGGGGGCCGACAAGAGACCCAGTACTTC. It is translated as CASSLWVGGRQETQYF.

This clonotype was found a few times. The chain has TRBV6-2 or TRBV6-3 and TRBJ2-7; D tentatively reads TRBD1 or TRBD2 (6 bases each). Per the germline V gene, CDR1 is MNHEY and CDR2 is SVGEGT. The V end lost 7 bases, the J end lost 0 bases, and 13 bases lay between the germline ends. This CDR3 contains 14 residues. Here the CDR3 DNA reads TGTGCCAGCAAGGGGGACTTCAGCTCCTACGAGCAGTACTTC. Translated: CASKGDFSSYEQYF.

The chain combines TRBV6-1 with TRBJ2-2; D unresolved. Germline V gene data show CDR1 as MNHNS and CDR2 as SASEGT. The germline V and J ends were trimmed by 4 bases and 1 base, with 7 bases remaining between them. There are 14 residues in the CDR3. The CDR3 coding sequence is TGTGCCAGCAGTGGGGAAGTGAACACCGGGGAGCTGTTTTTT. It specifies CASSGEVNTGELFF.

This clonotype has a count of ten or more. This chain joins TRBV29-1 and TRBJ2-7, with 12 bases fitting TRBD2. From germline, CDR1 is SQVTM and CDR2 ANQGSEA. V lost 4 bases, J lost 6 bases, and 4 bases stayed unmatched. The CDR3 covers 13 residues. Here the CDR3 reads CSVVLAGGREQYF. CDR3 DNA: TGCAGCGTTGTACTAGCGGGAGGTCGCGAGCAGTACTTC.

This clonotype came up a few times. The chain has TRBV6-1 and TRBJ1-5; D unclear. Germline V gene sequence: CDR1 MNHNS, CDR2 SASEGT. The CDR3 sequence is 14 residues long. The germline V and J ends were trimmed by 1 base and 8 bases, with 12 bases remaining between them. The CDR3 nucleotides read TGTGCCAGCAGTGAAGGGACCGGGGAAAAGCCCCAGCATTTT. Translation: CASSEGTGEKPQHF.

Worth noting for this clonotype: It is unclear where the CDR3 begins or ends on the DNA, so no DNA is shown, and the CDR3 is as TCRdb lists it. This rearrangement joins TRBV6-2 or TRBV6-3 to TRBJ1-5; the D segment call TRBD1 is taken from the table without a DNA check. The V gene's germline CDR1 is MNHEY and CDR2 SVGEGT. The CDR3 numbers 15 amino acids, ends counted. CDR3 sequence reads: CASSFLAGGNQPQHF.

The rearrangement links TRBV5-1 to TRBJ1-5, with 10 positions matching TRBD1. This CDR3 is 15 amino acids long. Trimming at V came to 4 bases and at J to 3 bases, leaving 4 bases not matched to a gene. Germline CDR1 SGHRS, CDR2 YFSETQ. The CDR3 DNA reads TGCGCCAGCAGCCGGGGGACAGGGGTCAATCAGCCCCAGCATTTT. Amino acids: CASSRGTGVNQPQHF.

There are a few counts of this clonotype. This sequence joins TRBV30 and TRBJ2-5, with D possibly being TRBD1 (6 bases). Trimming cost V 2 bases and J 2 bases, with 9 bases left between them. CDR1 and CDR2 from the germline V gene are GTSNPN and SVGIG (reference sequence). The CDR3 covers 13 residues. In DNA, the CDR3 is TGTGCCTGGAGTAGGGGGTCACAAGAGACCCAGTACTTC. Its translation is CAWSRGSQETQYF.

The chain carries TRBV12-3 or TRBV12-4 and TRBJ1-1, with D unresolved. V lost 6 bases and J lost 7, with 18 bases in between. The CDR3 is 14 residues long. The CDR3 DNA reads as TGTGCCAGCAGACCCCTGGGAGGGTCGAATGAAGCTTTCTTT. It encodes CASRPLGGSNEAFF.

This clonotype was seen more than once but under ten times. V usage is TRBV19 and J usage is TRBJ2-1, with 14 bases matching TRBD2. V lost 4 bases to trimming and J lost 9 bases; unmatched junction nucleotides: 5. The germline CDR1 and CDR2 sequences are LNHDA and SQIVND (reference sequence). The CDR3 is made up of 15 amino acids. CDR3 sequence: CASSTGTSGRVEQFF. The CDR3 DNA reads TGTGCCAGTAGTACCGGGACTAGCGGGAGAGTTGAGCAGTTCTTC.